A single sample gave rise to the 10 T cell receptor beta chains below, sequenced in a study of PD-1 blockade in mismatch repair-deficient tumors. Profiled with immunoSEQ multiplex PCR; TCRdb holds only in-frame clones, not every one. The table records under 85,000 clones, 78% of them present only once. The sample consisted of peripheral blood, taken 2 weeks after starting pembrolizumab. These receptor sequences come from an adult with mismatch repair-deficient cancer.

In nucleotides, the CDR3 is TGTGCCAGCAGCCCCGGAACGTTAACAGGGGAGCAGTTCTTC. Its translation is CASSPGTLTGEQFF. V usage is TRBV7-9 and J usage is TRBJ2-1; D might be TRBD1 (6 bases). CDR1 is SEHNR, CDR2 FQNEAQ, per germline (reference sequence). Trimming left V 5 bases short and J 10 bases short, with 18 bases between. This CDR3 comprises 14 residues.

The rearrangement joins TRBV5-6 to TRBJ1-2; 8 bases are shared with TRBD1. Trimming took 2 bases from V and 0 from J; bases not matched to a gene: 9. This CDR3 is 17 amino acids long. CDR1 and CDR2 (germline): SGHDT, YYEEEE. The CDR3 loop reads CASSFGQGYQANYGYTF. CDR3 nucleotides: TGTGCCAGCAGCTTCGGACAGGGATATCAAGCTAACTATGGCTACACCTTC.

This CDR3 is CASSLGIGTSGTITDTQYF. CDR3 DNA: TGTGCCAGCAGCTTAGGTATCGGGACTAGCGGGACCATCACAGATACGCAGTATTTT. V and J are TRBV7-6 and TRBJ2-3; 13 bases align to TRBD2. Germline-derived CDR1 and CDR2 are SGHVS and FNYEAQ. The CDR3 is 19 amino acids. Trimming took 1 base from V and 2 from J; bases not matched to a gene: 9.

This clone appeared a single time. The chain's CDR3 is CASSLGIQMSEKLFF. Written as DNA, the CDR3 is TGTGCCAGCAGCTTAGGTATCCAGATGAGTGAAAAACTGTTTTTT. The chain has TRBV11-2 and TRBJ1-4; D gene uncertain. There are 15 residues in the CDR3. V shed 1 base and J shed 7 bases, with 13 bases lying between them. From germline, CDR1 is SGHAT and CDR2 FQNNGV.

The DNA of the CDR3 is TGTGCCAGCAGCGTGAGGGGGCAGGGTGAGCAGTTCTTC. Amino acids: CASSVRGQGEQFF. This sequence joins TRBV9 and TRBJ2-1, with TRBD1 identical over 7 bases. CDR1 and CDR2 from the germline V gene are SGDLS and YYNGEE. J lost 9 bases, V lost 2 bases, and 5 bases had no gene match. The CDR3 loop spans 13 amino acids.

This clone showed up just once. The genes are TRBV6-5 and TRBJ2-7; D is unclear. The V end lost 6 bases, the J end lost 6 bases, and 18 bases lay between the germline ends. There are 14 residues in the CDR3. Germline assignment: CDR1 MNHEY and CDR2 SVGAGI. As DNA, the CDR3 is TGTGCCAGCAGGCTGGACCATCGTCCAAGCGAGCAGTACTTC. Translation gives CASRLDHRPSEQYF.

This clone was counted a single time. V and J are TRBV5-1 and TRBJ2-3; D call uncertain. V was pared by 6 bases and J by 6 bases, with 17 bases between. The germline CDR1 and CDR2 sequences are SGHRS and YFSETQ. This CDR3 region has 14 residues. This CDR3 reads CASKVAGFQDTQYF. CDR3 bases: TGCGCCAGCAAAGTAGCAGGTTTCCAGGATACGCAGTATTTT.

The J gene is TRBJ1-1, the V gene TRBV10-1, with D tentatively TRBD1 (5 bases). The CDR3 is made up of 15 amino acids. V lost 0 bases, J lost 5 bases, and 13 bases lay in between. Per the germline V gene, CDR1 is WNHNN and CDR2 is SYGVQD (reference sequence). CDR3: CASSESRGGGTEAFF. DNA for the CDR3: TGCGCCAGCAGTGAGTCAAGGGGAGGAGGGACTGAAGCTTTCTTT.

The chain joins TRBV5-4 to TRBJ2-5, with 10 bases fitting TRBD2. This CDR3 has 15 residues. V lost 3 bases, J lost 1 base, and 3 bases stayed unmatched. CDR1 SGHNT and CDR2 YYREEE come from the germline V gene (reference sequence). The CDR3 protein is CASSSGLASQETQYF. Here the CDR3 DNA reads TGTGCCAGCAGCTCGGGACTAGCGTCCCAAGAGACCCAGTACTTC.

This clone has a handful of counts. The chain combines TRBV30 with TRBJ1-1, with D perhaps TRBD1 (6 bases). Germline V gene lookup returns CDR1 GTSNPN and CDR2 SVGIG (reference sequence). This CDR3 spans 16 amino acids. The germline V and J ends were trimmed by 2 bases and 2 bases, with 18 bases remaining between them. The CDR3 sequence is CAWSRGVGGQNTEAFF. CDR3 DNA: TGTGCCTGGAGTAGGGGAGTCGGGGGACAAAACACTGAAGCTTTCTTT.